The 15 T cell receptor beta chains below all came from one sample that was sequenced in a study of STAT3 mutations in large granular lymphocyte leukemia. This table comes from immunoSEQ multiplex PCR, and its TCRdb copy is limited to in-frame clones, with some not included. The sample records several thousand clones, around 90% being singletons. No cognate antigen is known for these TCRs. Study-wide results and caveats: At least one immunodominant TCR beta clonotype appeared in every T-cell large granular lymphocyte leukemia patient.

The material sequenced was peripheral blood mononuclear cells. Receptor source: a man at least 80 years old with T-cell large granular lymphocyte leukemia. Some clones in this sample may be carry-over from other donors' samples.

The chain carries TRBV19 and TRBJ2-1; 7 nucleotides line up with TRBD2. The CDR3 runs 15 residues. Unmatched junction bases numbered 9, after V lost 6 bases and J lost 4 bases. The germline V gene encodes CDR1 LNHDA and CDR2 SQIVND (reference sequence). CDR3 sequence reads: CASSGGSFIYNEQFF. CDR3 in DNA: TGTGCCAGTAGCGGGGGGTCATTTATATACAATGAGCAGTTCTTC.

This sequence joins TRBV7-9 and TRBJ1-3, with no clear D. Per germline, CDR1 SEHNR and CDR2 FQNEAQ (reference sequence). This CDR3 is built from 14 residues. The V gene lost 1 base and the J gene lost 4 bases, with 8 bases spanning the gap. The CDR3 here is CASSLGVIGNTIYF. For the CDR3, the DNA is TGTGCCAGCAGCTTAGGGGTGATCGGAAACACCATATATTTT.

This rearrangement joins TRBV5-4 to TRBJ1-3; D is uncertain. Trimming pared 0 bases from V and 5 bases from J, leaving 9 bases between. CDR1 SGHNT and CDR2 YYREEE come from the germline V gene (reference sequence). CDR3 length equals 14 residues. For the CDR3, the DNA is TGTGCCAGCAGCTTGGGGGGTGTCCGAAACACCATATATTTT. It translates to CASSLGGVRNTIYF. Filled out from reference TRBV5-4 and TRBJ1-3, the complete variable domain reads ETGVTQSPTHLIKTRGQQVTLRCSSQSGHNTVSWYQQALGQGPQFIFQYYREEENGRGNFPPRFSGLQFPNYSSELNVNALELDDSALYLCASSLGGVRNTIYFGEGSWLTVV.

The chain combines TRBV29-1 with TRBJ2-7, with D possibly being TRBD2 (5 bases). This CDR3 spans 12 amino acids. The germline V gene encodes CDR1 SQVTM and CDR2 ANQGSEA. The germline V and J ends were trimmed by 6 bases and 1 base, with 10 bases remaining between them. CDR3 sequence: CSVTSSSYEQYF. The CDR3 coding sequence is TGCAGCGTAACTAGTTCTTCCTACGAGCAGTACTTC.

This sequence joins TRBV5-6 and TRBJ1-4; TRBD1 aligns across 9 bases. V lost 4 bases, J lost 7 bases, and 8 bases stayed unmatched. The CDR3 has 15 amino acids. The V gene's germline CDR1 is SGHDT and CDR2 YYEEEE. This chain's CDR3 is CASSLLGQGIEKLFF. CDR3 coding DNA: TGTGCCAGCAGCCTTCTCGGACAGGGGATTGAAAAACTGTTTTTT.

The rearrangement joins TRBV7-2 to TRBJ1-5; no reliable D call. CDR1 is SGHTA, CDR2 FQGNSA, per germline. The length of the CDR3 is 13 residues. Trimming took 3 bases from V and 3 from J, leaving 6 bases between them. CDR3 nucleotide sequence: TGTGCCAGCAGCTTCGGTTACAATCAGCCCCAGCATTTT. Translation gives CASSFGYNQPQHF.

V gene TRBV6-5 combines with J gene TRBJ2-3, with 10 nucleotides matching TRBD2. The CDR3 consists of 14 residues. Trimming removed 6 bases from V and 5 bases from J; junction bases left unmatched: 5. CDR1 MNHEY and CDR2 SVGAGI come from the germline V gene. Written as DNA, the CDR3 is TGTGCCAGCAGCGGGACTAGCGTGGAAGATACGCAGTATTTT. Translated, it gives CASSGTSVEDTQYF.

V is TRBV6-6 and J is TRBJ1-4; tentative D call: TRBD1 (5 bases). The CDR3 is made up of 13 amino acids. V lost 7 bases and J 3 bases, leaving 9 bases between the germline ends. In germline, CDR1 is MNHNY, CDR2 SVGAGI (reference sequence). CDR3 sequence (DNA): TGTGCCAGCAATACAGGAGCTAATGAAAAACTGTTTTTT. The encoded protein is CASNTGANEKLFF.

The V call is TRBV4-2, the J call TRBJ1-2; the D gene is possibly TRBD1 (6 bases). Germline V CDR1 and CDR2: LGHNA, YNFKEQ. The germline V and J ends were trimmed by 0 bases and 3 bases, with 11 bases remaining between them. The CDR3 is 15 amino acids. CDR3 loop: CASSQDIGGDYGYTF. As DNA, the CDR3 is TGTGCCAGCAGCCAAGATATAGGGGGGGACTATGGCTACACCTTC.

This chain connects TRBV10-2 to TRBJ2-7, with D maybe TRBD1 (6 bases). Germline-derived CDR1 and CDR2 are WSHSY and SAAADI. Trimming removed 6 bases from V and 0 bases from J, with 12 bases in between. The CDR3 is 14 amino acids. CDR3: CASSGGQLSYEQYF. The CDR3 DNA is TGCGCCAGCAGCGGCGGACAGCTCTCCTACGAGCAGTACTTC.

The chain couples TRBV5-6 to TRBJ2-5, with D perhaps being TRBD1 or TRBD2 (6 bases each). The germline V gene encodes CDR1 SGHDT and CDR2 YYEEEE. The CDR3 consists of 16 residues. V lost 1 base, J lost 5 bases, and 18 bases lay in between. CDR3 bases: TGTGCCAGCAGCTTGAGGGGGGCGGGCCCCTTGGAGACCCAGTACTTC. Its translation: CASSLRGAGPLETQYF.

The V gene is TRBV5-1, the J gene TRBJ2-6; tentatively, D is TRBD1 (5 bases). The V gene's germline CDR1 is SGHRS and CDR2 YFSETQ. There are 21 residues in the CDR3. Trimming removed 4 bases from V and 0 bases from J, with 26 bases in between. CDR3 protein: CASSLELHRSLSASGANVLTF. CDR3 sequence (DNA): TGCGCCAGCAGCCTGGAACTACACAGGTCCCTTTCCGCCTCTGGGGCCAACGTCCTGACTTTC.

The chain links TRBV27 to TRBJ1-2, with a possible D match to TRBD1 (5 bases). The CDR3 spans 19 residues. Germline-derived CDR1 and CDR2 are MNHEY and SMNVEV (reference sequence). V lost 5 bases and J lost 9, with 34 bases in between. As DNA, the CDR3 is TGTGCCAGCAGTCCAGACCACCCGATCCAGACATACGGGACTTTGAGCTACACCTTC. Translated: CASSPDHPIQTYGTLSYTF.

The V gene is TRBV20-1, the J gene TRBJ1-2, with 7 bases that match TRBD1. With V trimmed by 6 bases and J by 8 bases, 6 bases remained unmatched. The V gene's germline CDR1 is DFQATT and CDR2 SNEGSKA (reference sequence). The CDR3 is 11 residues long. CDR3 sequence reads: CSADGQAGYTF. In DNA form, the CDR3 reads TGCAGTGCAGACGGACAGGCAGGCTACACCTTC.

The sample holds one count of this clone. This chain uses TRBV5-1 with TRBJ2-5; 9 positions match TRBD2. This CDR3 is built from 15 residues. Germline V gene lookup returns CDR1 SGHRS and CDR2 YFSETQ. Trimming at V came to 0 bases and at J to 5 bases, leaving 5 bases not matched to a gene. CDR3 in amino acids: CASSLAPSGGETQYF. Written as DNA, the CDR3 is TGCGCCAGCAGCTTGGCCCCCAGCGGGGGGGAGACCCAGTACTTC.